These 13 T cell receptor beta chains were sequenced from one sample in a study of CD8 T cells in ankylosing spondylitis (dated by TCRdb to 2016 to 2017). Study-level results and caveats: Blood from ankylosing spondylitis patients appeared to be characterized by a TCR beta motif made up of several highly homologous amino acid variants.

Receptor amplification or capture employed 5' RACE. Sequenced on an Illumina HiSeq 2500. Clones were called with MiXCR by TCRdb after fastp trimmed the public reads at Q25, and only in-frame beta chains were retained. Rows are combined by CDR3 protein, so each entry shows the most common genes and DNA. Recorded for this sample are more than 650,000 distinct CDR3 sequences; around 11% of them occurred a single time. The ten largest clones capture more than 0.5% of the sample. These receptors' antigens are unknown. Material: blood, either unsorted or a sorted T cell fraction (not recorded which). These receptor sequences come from a male donor with ankylosing spondylitis.

The genes are TRBV7-2 and TRBJ2-3, with D perhaps assigned TRBD1 or TRBD2 (5 bases each). CDR1 is SGHTA, CDR2 FQGNSA, per germline. Deletions cut 1 base from V and 8 bases from J, with 19 bases between. The CDR3 length is 16 residues. CDR3 protein: CASSLVGVGASVTQYF. CDR3 coding DNA: TGTGCCAGCAGCTTAGTGGGGGTAGGAGCCTCAGTTACGCAGTATTTT.

This chain joins TRBV20-1 and TRBJ1-6; no firm D call. CDR1 and CDR2 (germline): DFQATT, SNEGSKA (reference sequence). The CDR3 runs to 12 residues. V was shortened by 2 bases and J by 9 bases, with 8 bases between the two germline ends. The CDR3 DNA reads TGCAGTGCTAGAATCGCCGGTTCACCCCTCCACTTT. Encoded protein: CSARIAGSPLHF.

This clonotype has just a few counts. The chain recombines TRBV4-3 with TRBJ2-7, with 14 bases identical to TRBD2. Germline CDR1 reads LGHNA; CDR2 reads YSLEER. The length of the CDR3 is 17 residues. Trimming took 0 bases from V and 7 from J; bases not matched to a gene: 8. The chain's CDR3 is CASSQELTSGRAKEQYF. The CDR3 region has the DNA TGCGCCAGCAGCCAAGAATTGACTAGCGGGAGGGCAAAAGAGCAGTACTTC.

This chain connects TRBV7-2 to TRBJ2-2, with D uncertain. CDR1 is SGHTA, CDR2 FQGNSA, per germline. The CDR3 consists of 16 residues. V lost 6 bases to trimming and J lost 3 bases, with 17 bases between them. CDR3 region: CASRHIGFWDTGELFF. CDR3 DNA: TGTGCCAGCAGACATATTGGATTCTGGGACACCGGGGAGCTGTTTTTT.

The chain uses TRBV5-1 and TRBJ1-1; D possibly corresponds to TRBD1 (5 bases). Germline assignment: CDR1 SGHRS and CDR2 YFSETQ. Trimming shortened V by 6 bases and J by 5 bases, and 17 bases separated the two germline ends. The CDR3 runs 14 residues. The CDR3: CASKLKGGETEAFF. CDR3 in DNA: TGCGCCAGCAAACTTAAGGGAGGGGAAACTGAAGCTTTCTTT.

The table lists this clonotype with a few counts. The chain links TRBV28 to TRBJ2-7, with TRBD2 matching over 11 bases. The junction had 8 bases not matched to a gene; V was cut back by 7 bases and J by 6 bases. The germline gives CDR1 MDHEN, CDR2 SYDVKM. This CDR3 has 14 residues. The CDR3 here is CASNLSGRASEQYF. CDR3 coding DNA: TGTGCCAGCAATCTTAGCGGGAGGGCCTCCGAGCAGTACTTC.

The chain is built from TRBV28 and TRBJ1-4; D is ambiguous. The CDR3 length is 14 residues. In germline, CDR1 is MDHEN, CDR2 SYDVKM. Trimming took off 4 bases at V and 3 bases at J, with 9 bases between the two ends. CDR3 residues: CASSWVSPNEKLFF. In nucleotides, the CDR3 is TGTGCCAGCAGTTGGGTGTCACCTAATGAAAAACTGTTTTTT. Using reference TRBV28 and TRBJ1-4 for the parts outside the CDR3, the full variable domain is DVKVTQSSRYLVKRTGEKVFLECVQDMDHENMFWYRQDPGLGLRLIYFSYDVKMKEKGDIPEGYSVSREKKERFSLILESASTNQTSMYLCASSWVSPNEKLFFGSGTQLSVL.

This clonotype was counted ten times or more. This rearrangement joins TRBV12-3 or TRBV12-4 to TRBJ1-3; D is unclear. V shed 6 bases and J shed 3 bases, with 6 bases lying between them. This CDR3 comprises 12 residues. CDR3 residues: CASRSSGNTIYF. In DNA form, the CDR3 reads TGTGCCAGCAGGAGTAGTGGAAACACCATATATTTT.

V usage is TRBV20-1 and J usage is TRBJ1-2, with TRBD1 identical over 7 bases. Germline V gene sequence: CDR1 DFQATT, CDR2 SNEGSKA (reference sequence). V lost 0 bases, J lost 6 bases, and 10 bases stayed unmatched. The CDR3 has 15 amino acids. The CDR3 is CSARDSTGLFDGYTF. Written as DNA, the CDR3 is TGCAGTGCTAGAGATTCGACAGGGCTTTTTGATGGCTACACCTTC.

This clonotype was seen more than once but under ten times. This chain connects TRBV10-3 to TRBJ2-2, with D hard to call. With 3 bases removed from V and 0 bases from J, the gap between germline ends came to 11 bases. This CDR3 contains 16 residues. The germline V gene has CDR1 ENHRY and CDR2 SYGVKD. The CDR3 DNA reads as TGTGCCATCAGTGATCTTGGGGTTACGAACACCGGGGAGCTGTTTTTT. It translates to CAISDLGVTNTGELFF.

The genes are TRBV20-1 and TRBJ1-1; D is ambiguous. CDR3 length: 12 amino acids. Trimming stripped 4 bases from V and 1 base from J, with 7 bases between. CDR1 and CDR2 (germline): DFQATT, SNEGSKA (reference sequence). CDR3 sequence: CSANMGNTEAFF. The DNA for the CDR3 is TGCAGTGCTAATATGGGGAACACTGAAGCTTTCTTT.

This clonotype was detected a few times. V is TRBV20-1 and J is TRBJ1-4, with 10 bases lining up with TRBD1. CDR1 DFQATT and CDR2 SNEGSKA come from the germline V gene (reference sequence). CDR3 size: 14 residues. V shed 2 bases and J 8 bases; nucleotides not matched to a gene: 5. CDR3 in amino acids: CSARWDRGYEKLFF. CDR3 sequence (DNA): TGCAGTGCTAGATGGGACAGGGGTTACGAAAAACTGTTTTTT.

The chain carries TRBV4-3 and TRBJ1-4; TRBD1 is a possible D gene (5 bases). Trimming removed 4 bases at V and 2 bases at J, with 11 bases between. Germline V CDR1 and CDR2: LGHNA, YSLEER. This CDR3 is 15 amino acids long. The chain's CDR3 is CASSPRESTNEKLFF. The CDR3 DNA reads TGCGCCAGCAGCCCCAGGGAGTCCACTAATGAAAAACTGTTTTTT.